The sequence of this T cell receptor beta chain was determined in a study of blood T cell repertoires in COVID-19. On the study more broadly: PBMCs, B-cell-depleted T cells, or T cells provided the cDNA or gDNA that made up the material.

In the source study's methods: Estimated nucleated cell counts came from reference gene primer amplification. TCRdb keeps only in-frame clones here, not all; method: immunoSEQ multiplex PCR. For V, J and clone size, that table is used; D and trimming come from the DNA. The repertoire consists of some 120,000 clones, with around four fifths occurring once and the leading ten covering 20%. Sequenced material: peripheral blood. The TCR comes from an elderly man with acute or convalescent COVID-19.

In DNA, the CDR3 is TGCGCCAGCAGCTTGGGGCGGGGGGGCCCCTGGAAGCAGTACTTC. The encoded protein is CASSLGRGGPWKQYF. V is TRBV5-1 and J is TRBJ2-7, with 9 bases lining up with TRBD2. The CDR3 extends over 15 amino acids. With 0 bases clipped from V and 8 bases from J, the junction kept 9 bases outside the gene matches. Per germline, CDR1 SGHRS and CDR2 YFSETQ.